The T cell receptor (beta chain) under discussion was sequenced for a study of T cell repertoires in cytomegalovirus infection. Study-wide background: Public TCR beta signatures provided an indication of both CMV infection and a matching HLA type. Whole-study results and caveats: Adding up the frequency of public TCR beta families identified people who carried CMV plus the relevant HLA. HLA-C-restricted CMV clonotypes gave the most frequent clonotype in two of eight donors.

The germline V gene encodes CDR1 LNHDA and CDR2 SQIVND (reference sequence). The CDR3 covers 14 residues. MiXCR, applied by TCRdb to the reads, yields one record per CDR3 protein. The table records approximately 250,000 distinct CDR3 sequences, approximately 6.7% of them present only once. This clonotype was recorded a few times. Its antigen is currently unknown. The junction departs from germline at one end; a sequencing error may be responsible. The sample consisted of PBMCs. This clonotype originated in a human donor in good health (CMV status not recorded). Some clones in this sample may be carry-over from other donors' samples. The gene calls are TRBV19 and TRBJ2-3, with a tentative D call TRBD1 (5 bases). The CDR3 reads CASSVDRGTDTQYF. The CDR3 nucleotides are TGTGCCAGTAGTGTAGACAGAGGCACAGATACGCAGTATTTT.